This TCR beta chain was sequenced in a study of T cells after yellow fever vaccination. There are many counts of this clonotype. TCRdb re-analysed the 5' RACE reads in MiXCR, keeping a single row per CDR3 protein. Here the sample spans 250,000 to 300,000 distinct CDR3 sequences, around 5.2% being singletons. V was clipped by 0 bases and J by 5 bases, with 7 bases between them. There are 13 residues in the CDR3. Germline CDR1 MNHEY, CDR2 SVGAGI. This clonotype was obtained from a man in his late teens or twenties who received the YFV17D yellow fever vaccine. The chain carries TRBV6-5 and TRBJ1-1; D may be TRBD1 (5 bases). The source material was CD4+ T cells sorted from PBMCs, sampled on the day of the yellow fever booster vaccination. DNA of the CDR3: TGTGCCAGCAGTTACTCGAGGGGTACTGAAGCTTTCTTT. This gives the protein CASSYSRGTEAFF.